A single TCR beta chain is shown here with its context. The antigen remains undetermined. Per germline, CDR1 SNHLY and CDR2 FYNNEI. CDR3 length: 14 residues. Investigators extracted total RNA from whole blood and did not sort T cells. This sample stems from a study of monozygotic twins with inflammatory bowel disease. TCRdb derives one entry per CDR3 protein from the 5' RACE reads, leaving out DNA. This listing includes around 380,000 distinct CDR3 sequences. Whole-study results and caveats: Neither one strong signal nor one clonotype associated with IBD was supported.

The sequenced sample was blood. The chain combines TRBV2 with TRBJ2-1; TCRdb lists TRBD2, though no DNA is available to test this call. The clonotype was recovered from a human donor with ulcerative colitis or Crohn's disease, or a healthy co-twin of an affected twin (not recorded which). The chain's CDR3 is CASSSSAYYNEQFF. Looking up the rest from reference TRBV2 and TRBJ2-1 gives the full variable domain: EPEVTQTPSHQVTQMGQEVILRCVPISNHLYFYWYRQILGQKVEFLVSFYNNEISEKSEIFDDQFSVERPDGSNFTLKIRSTKLEDSAMYFCASSSSAYYNEQFFGPGTRLTVL.